The clone carrying this T cell receptor beta chain was seen just once. The data were produced by immunoSEQ multiplex PCR, yet TCRdb's version contains in-frame clones alone and is incomplete. The sample lists approximately 57,000 clones, around 90% occurring once. Looked up from germline, CDR1 is SGHVS and CDR2 is FNYEAQ. Deletions cut 1 base from V and 1 base from J, with 14 bases between. The CDR3 has 17 amino acids. The data stem from a study of T cell changes during pregnancy in multiple sclerosis. The rearrangement links TRBV7-6 to TRBJ1-3; D uncertain. This TCR was recovered from a female donor with multiple sclerosis, enrolled in a pregnancy study. Sequenced here: CD4+ T cells from peripheral blood mononuclear cells, sampled in the second trimester of pregnancy. The CDR3 loop reads CASSLVWTGSSGNTIYF. The CDR3 DNA reads as TGTGCCAGCAGCTTAGTCTGGACGGGAAGTTCTGGAAACACCATATATTTT. The variable domain in full, with the rest retrieved from reference TRBV7-6 and TRBJ1-3, is GAGVSQSPRYKVTKRGQDVALRCDPISGHVSLYWYRQALGQGPEFLTYFNYEAQQDKSGLPNDRFSAERPEGSISTLTIQRTEQRDSAMYRCASSLVWTGSSGNTIYFGEGSWLTVV.